This TCR beta chain was recorded in a study of T cell clones after liver transplantation. Sequencing used immunoSEQ multiplex PCR; TCRdb keeps in-frame clones, though not all of them. The repertoire consists of 20,000 to 30,000 clones, with approximately 68% occurring once and the leading ten covering about 2.8%. The germline V gene encodes CDR1 SGHTA and CDR2 FQGNSA. This CDR3 comprises 14 residues. V lost 5 bases, J lost 0 bases, and 10 bases lay in between. The TCR sequence derives from a human donor who received a liver transplant. V and J are TRBV7-2 and TRBJ1-2; no clear D. Sequencing used CD4+ T cells from blood, obtained before liver transplant. The CDR3 region has the DNA TGTGCCAGCAGCGTCGACCCTGCTAACTATGGCTACACCTTC. Amino acid sequence: CASSVDPANYGYTF.